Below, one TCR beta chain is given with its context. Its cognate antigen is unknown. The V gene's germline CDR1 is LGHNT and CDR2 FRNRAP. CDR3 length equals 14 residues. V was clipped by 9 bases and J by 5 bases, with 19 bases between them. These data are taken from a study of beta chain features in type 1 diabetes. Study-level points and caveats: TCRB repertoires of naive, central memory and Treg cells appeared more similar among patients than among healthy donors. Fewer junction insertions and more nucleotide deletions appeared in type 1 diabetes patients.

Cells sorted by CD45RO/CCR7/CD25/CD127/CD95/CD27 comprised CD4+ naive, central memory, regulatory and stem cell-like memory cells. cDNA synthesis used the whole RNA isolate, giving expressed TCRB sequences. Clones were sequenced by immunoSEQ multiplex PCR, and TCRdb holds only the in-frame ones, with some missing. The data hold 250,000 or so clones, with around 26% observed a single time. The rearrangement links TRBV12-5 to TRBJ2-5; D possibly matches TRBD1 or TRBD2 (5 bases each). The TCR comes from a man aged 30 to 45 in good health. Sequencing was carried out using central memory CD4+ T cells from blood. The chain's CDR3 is CASLMGVGRETQYF. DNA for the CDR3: TGTGCTAGCCTAATGGGGGTAGGTCGGGAGACCCAGTACTTC.